The 13 T cell receptor beta chains given below trace back to one sample, sequenced in a study of cytomegalovirus exposure and HLA in healthy donors. The PCR used 60 Vbeta and 13 Jbeta primers. Sequencing was performed with immunoSEQ multiplex PCR; in TCRdb, only in-frame clones are kept and a portion is missing. The repertoire consists of over 100,000 clones, with over 65% occurring once and the leading ten covering 2% to 3%. Sequencing input: PBMCs. These receptors originate from a man aged 40-50 years in good health and CMV-seronegative.

The chain recombines TRBV11-2 with TRBJ2-3; 13 nucleotides agree with TRBD2. CDR1 is SGHAT, CDR2 FQNNGV, per germline. CDR3 length: 18 amino acids. Trimming cost V 0 bases and J 1 base; bases outside gene matches: 4. The CDR3 DNA reads TGTGCCAGCAGCTTAGATCCAACTAGCGGGGGGGGCACAGATACGCAGTATTTT. This sequence encodes CASSLDPTSGGGTDTQYF.

This chain joins TRBV4-1 and TRBJ1-4, with D possibly matching TRBD1 (5 bases). V shed 0 bases and J shed 7 bases, with 15 bases lying between them. Germline CDR1 is MGHRA and CDR2 is YSYEKL. The CDR3 spans 16 residues. CDR3 sequence reads: CASSQDKWQGGEKLFF. Here the CDR3 DNA reads TGCGCCAGCAGCCAAGATAAGTGGCAGGGTGGTGAAAAACTGTTTTTT.

The chain has TRBV12-5 and TRBJ1-2; tentatively, D is TRBD1 (6 bases). Germline V gene sequence: CDR1 LGHNT, CDR2 FRNRAP. The CDR3 sequence is 15 residues long. V was clipped by 0 bases and J by 4 bases, with 12 bases between them. CDR3: CASGLVRGGAYGYTF. CDR3 DNA sequence: TGTGCTAGTGGTTTGGTACGAGGGGGGGCCTATGGCTACACCTTC. The full variable domain, its missing parts supplied by reference TRBV12-5 and TRBJ1-2, is DARVTQTPRHKVTEMGQEVTMRCQPILGHNTVFWYRQTMMQGLELLAYFRNRAPLDDSGMPKDRFSAEMPDATLATLKIQPSEPRDSAVYFCASGLVRGGAYGYTFGSGTRLTVV.

The genes are TRBV11-1 and TRBJ1-1; D is undetermined. CDR1 and CDR2 (germline): SGHAT, FQDESV (reference sequence). Trimming stripped 5 bases from V and 3 bases from J, with 7 bases between. The length of the CDR3 is 12 residues. The CDR3: CASSPSDTEAFF. CDR3 sequence (DNA): TGTGCCAGCAGCCCGTCGGACACTGAAGCTTTCTTT.

J is TRBJ2-7 and V is TRBV5-1, with a possible D match to TRBD1 (6 bases). Germline V CDR1 and CDR2: SGHRS, YFSETQ. This CDR3 spans 14 amino acids. The V gene lost 3 bases and the J gene lost 6 bases, with 16 bases spanning the gap. CDR3 amino acids: CASSSAGAAGEQYF. DNA for the CDR3: TGCGCCAGCAGCTCGGCAGGGGCGGCAGGCGAGCAGTACTTC.

The rearrangement links TRBV11-2 to TRBJ1-2, with 8 bases matching TRBD1. CDR3 length: 14 amino acids. Germline CDR1 reads SGHAT; CDR2 reads FQNNGV. The ends lost 6 bases at V and 8 bases at J; junction bases unmatched: 11. CDR3 nucleotides: TGTGCCAGCAGTCAACCGGGACAGGTTGGAGGCTACACCTTC. Protein sequence: CASSQPGQVGGYTF. Drawing the rest from reference TRBV11-2 and TRBJ1-2, the complete variable domain is EAGVAQSPRYKIIEKRQSVAFWCNPISGHATLYWYQQILGQGPKLLIQFQNNGVVDDSQLPKDRFSAERLKGVDSTLKIQPAKLEDSAVYLCASSQPGQVGGYTFGSGTRLTVV.

This chain links TRBV7-5 with TRBJ1-1. TRBV7-5 is a listed pseudogene. The CDR3 contains 15 residues. The CDR3 nucleotides are TGTGCCAGAAGCCCCGGGGGGCTAGGGTACACTGAAGCTTTCTTT. Protein: CARSPGGLGYTEAFF.

The gene calls are TRBV7-9 and TRBJ1-5; no clear D. This CDR3 is 18 amino acids long. CDR1 and CDR2 from the germline V gene are SEHNR and FQNEAQ (reference sequence). V was cut by 5 bases and J by 4 bases, with 24 bases left in between. CDR3 bases: TGTGCCAGCAGCCCGGCGGGTTCGACAAGTTTTGGGAATCAGCCCCAGCATTTT. Translation: CASSPAGSTSFGNQPQHF. Together with reference TRBV7-9 and TRBJ1-5, the CDR3 gives the full variable domain: DTGVSQNPRHKITKRGQNVTFRCDPISEHNRLYWYRQTLGQGPEFLTYFQNEAQLEKSRLLSDRFSAERPKGSFSTLEIQRTEQGDSAMYLCASSPAGSTSFGNQPQHFGDGTRLSIL.

This chain links TRBV19 with TRBJ1-1; 7 bases align to TRBD1. CDR3 length: 14 amino acids. The V gene end was trimmed by 5 bases and the J gene end by 2 bases; junction bases not matched to a gene: 5. Germline CDR1 is LNHDA and CDR2 is SQIVND (reference sequence). This CDR3 reads CASSPDRVNTEAFF. DNA of the CDR3: TGTGCCAGTAGTCCTGACAGGGTTAACACTGAAGCTTTCTTT.

This chain uses TRBV15 with TRBJ2-2; D gene ambiguous. V dropped 5 bases and J dropped 7 bases, with 11 bases sitting between them. Germline V gene sequence: CDR1 LNHNV, CDR2 YYDKDF (reference sequence). The CDR3 has 13 residues. The CDR3 loop reads CATSPLAVGELFF. For the CDR3, the DNA is TGTGCCACCAGCCCTTTGGCGGTCGGGGAGCTGTTTTTT.

This clone appeared a few times. V gene TRBV5-8 combines with J gene TRBJ1-2; D might be TRBD1 (5 bases). Trimming stripped 4 bases from V and 8 bases from J, with 15 bases between. The CDR3 has 13 amino acids. The germline V gene has CDR1 SGHTS and CDR2 YDEGEE. The CDR3 DNA is TGTGCCAGCAGCCGGGGGAACCCCGGGGGCTACACCTTC. Residues: CASSRGNPGGYTF.

The chain has TRBV7-8 and TRBJ1-6, with D uncertain. This CDR3 is built from 18 residues. Germline loops: CDR1 SGHVS, CDR2 FQNEAQ. The ends were cut back, 1 base at V and 5 bases at J, with 18 bases in the middle. The CDR3, as DNA: TGTGCCAGCAGCTTAGGGGCGATGCAGATCTACCATAATTCACCCCTCCACTTT. This translates into CASSLGAMQIYHNSPLHF.

The V and J genes are TRBV10-3 and TRBJ2-2; D is unresolved. From germline, CDR1 is ENHRY and CDR2 SYGVKD. This CDR3 is built from 12 residues. V lost 5 bases and J lost 2, with 3 bases in between. CDR3 protein: CAISPNTGELFF. The CDR3 DNA follows: TGTGCCATCAGTCCAAACACCGGGGAGCTGTTTTTT.